This T cell receptor (beta chain) is from a study of cytomegalovirus exposure and HLA in healthy donors. Study at large: Clustering assigned 70% to 90% of the approximately 400 genotyped donors to the Caucasian-associated ancestry cluster.

Details on this clone: What it binds is unknown.

The CDR3 is made up of 16 amino acids. CDR1 is MDHEN and CDR2 is SYDVKM in the germline V gene. V lost 3 bases to trimming and J lost 2 bases; unmatched junction nucleotides: 10. Researchers ran the PCR with 60 Vbeta and 13 Jbeta primers. TCRdb's copy holds only in-frame clones and misses some; the assay was immunoSEQ multiplex PCR. The data contain roughly 220,000 clones, 70% to 85% of them singletons. Findings and caveats of the study: Productive rates of about 90% or about 30% were seen for most TCR beta V segments in an earlier analysis. Among immune exposure information, only CMV serostatus was available. The study carried out a later analysis of TCR beta sequences. It associated some 18,000 of them with specific HLA alleles at a false discovery rate of 0.05.

J is TRBJ2-7 and V is TRBV28; 7 bases are shared with TRBD2. Sequenced input: PBMCs. This clonotype was sampled from a man between 50 and 59 years old in good health and CMV-seronegative. CDR3 nucleotides: TGTGCCAGCAGTTTCGGGCTAGCGGTTAGAACCTACGAGCAGTACTTC. Translated: CASSFGLAVRTYEQYF.